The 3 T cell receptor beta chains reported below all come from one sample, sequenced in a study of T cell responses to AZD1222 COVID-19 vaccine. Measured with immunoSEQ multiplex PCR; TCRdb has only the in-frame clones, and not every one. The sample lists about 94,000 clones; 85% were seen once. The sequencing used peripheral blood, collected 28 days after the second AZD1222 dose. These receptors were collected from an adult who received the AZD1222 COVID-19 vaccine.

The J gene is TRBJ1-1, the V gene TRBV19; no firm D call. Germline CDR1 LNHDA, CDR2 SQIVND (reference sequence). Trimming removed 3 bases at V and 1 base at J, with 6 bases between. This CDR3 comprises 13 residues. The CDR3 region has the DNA TGTGCCAGTAGTATCGAGGGGAACACTGAAGCTTTCTTT. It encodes CASSIEGNTEAFF.

The CDR3 sequence: CASSPGPALNQPQHF. In DNA form, the CDR3 reads TGTGCCAGCAGCCCGGGACCGGCTCTAAATCAGCCCCAGCATTTT. The rearrangement joins TRBV5-6 to TRBJ1-5; weak D call: TRBD1 (5 bases). V was shortened by 4 bases and J by 4 bases, with 15 bases between the two germline ends. This CDR3 spans 15 amino acids. The germline CDR1 and CDR2 sequences are SGHDT and YYEEEE.

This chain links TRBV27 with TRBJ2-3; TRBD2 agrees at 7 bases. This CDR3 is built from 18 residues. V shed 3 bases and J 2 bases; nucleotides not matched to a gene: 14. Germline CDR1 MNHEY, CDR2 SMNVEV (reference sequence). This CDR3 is CASSFIASGGLNTDTQYF. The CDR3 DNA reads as TGTGCCAGCAGTTTTATTGCTAGCGGAGGGTTGAACACAGATACGCAGTATTTT.